The following is a T cell receptor (beta chain) sequence with its context. What it binds is unknown. The data originate from a study of shared clonotypes between healthy human individuals. Study-level findings and limits: Rarefaction gave evidence that sorted-subset sequencing remained incomplete despite large depth.

CD45RO-negative, CCR7-positively selected cells formed the naive CD8 fraction, excluding terminally differentiated effector memory CD45RA+ cells. Authors' data handling: As immunoSEQ supplied junction-only sequences (without quality scores), filtering differed. Using immunoSEQ multiplex PCR, the repertoire was profiled, and TCRdb retains in-frame clones only, with some absent. For V, J and clone size, that table is used; D and trimming come from the DNA. The table lists about 820,000 clones, around 93% of them singletons. Trimming stripped 2 bases from V and 3 bases from J, with 13 bases between. The germline V gene encodes CDR1 SQVTM and CDR2 ANQGSEA. The CDR3 is 14 amino acids.

The sequenced sample was naive CD8+ T cells sorted from blood. The chain carries TRBV29-1 and TRBJ2-5; a weak D match, TRBD2 (6 bases). The sequence derives from a young man in good health. CDR3 loop: CSVEPIASEETQYF. DNA of the CDR3: TGCAGCGTTGAACCCATTGCTAGCGAAGAGACCCAGTACTTC.